Below, 7 T cell receptor beta chains from the same sample are listed, as sequenced in a study of beta chain features in type 1 diabetes (dated by TCRdb to the late 2010s). The library relied on the immunoSEQ multiplex PCR assay. The entire isolated RNA was reverse transcribed using the High Capacity cDNA Reverse Transcription Kit, and thus expressed TCRB transcripts were sequenced. TCRdb mirrors the immuneACCESS table, restricted to in-frame sequences. Some clones are absent from its copies; in checked studies, under half trace to an unresolved V gene, and the reason for the others is unknown. The sample data list about 900,000 clones, and 15% to 20% of these were observed just once. The ten most abundant clones make up around 0.02% of the sample. The sample was naive CD4+ T cells from blood. The cell subset or site tag for this specimen amounts to: true naive CD4+ T cells. The source is a woman aged 18 to 35 in good health.

This clone has just a few counts. The chain recombines TRBV5-4 with TRBJ2-5; D is unresolved. V lost 6 bases and J lost 2, with 14 bases in between. In germline, CDR1 is SGHNT, CDR2 YYREEE (reference sequence). This CDR3 has 14 residues. In DNA form, the CDR3 reads TGTGCCAGCACCCGGGCCCCTGGGCAAGAGACCCAGTACTTC. Translating gives CASTRAPGQETQYF.

This clone was counted a few times. This chain links TRBV29-1 with TRBJ1-1; tentatively, D is TRBD1 (5 bases). Germline V lookup: CDR1 SQVTM, CDR2 ANQGSEA. The CDR3 totals 12 residues. Trimming left V 3 bases short and J 6 bases short, with 11 bases between. This CDR3 is CSVERGRAEAFF. The CDR3 DNA reads TGCAGCGTTGAGAGGGGCCGAGCTGAAGCTTTCTTT.

The V call is TRBV4-2, the J call TRBJ2-7; 7 positions match TRBD2. Germline trimming cut 4 bases from V and 2 bases from J; bases unmatched to any gene: 5. The CDR3 loop spans 14 amino acids. Germline lookup yields CDR1 LGHNA and CDR2 YNFKEQ. The CDR3 is CASSPGTTTYEQYF. CDR3 nucleotides: TGTGCCAGCAGCCCTGGGACTACCACCTACGAGCAGTACTTC.

CDR3: CASSDLSNQPQHF. The CDR3 coding sequence is TGTGCCAGTAGCGACTTGAGCAATCAGCCCCAGCATTTT. The J gene is TRBJ1-5, the V gene TRBV19; D is unclear. This CDR3 region has 13 residues. The germline gives CDR1 LNHDA, CDR2 SQIVND (reference sequence). Trimming removed 6 bases from V and 1 base from J, with 7 bases in between.

This clone was detected a few times. CDR3 in amino acids: CATSRVALWDSRSSGNTIYF. The DNA for the CDR3 is TGTGCCACCAGCAGAGTGGCCTTGTGGGACTCTCGGAGCTCTGGAAACACCATATATTTT. The chain links TRBV15 to TRBJ1-3, with D tentatively TRBD1 (5 bases). Per the germline V gene, CDR1 is LNHNV and CDR2 is YYDKDF (reference sequence). This CDR3 has 20 residues. The V and J ends lost 1 base and 0 bases respectively, with 22 bases between them.

This clone was seen more than once but under ten times. V gene TRBV28 combines with J gene TRBJ2-7; the D gene is possibly TRBD1 (5 bases). The CDR3 consists of 12 residues. Germline loops: CDR1 MDHEN, CDR2 SYDVKM. V was clipped by 6 bases and J by 4 bases, with 10 bases between them. The CDR3: CASRQKGYEQYF. Here the CDR3 DNA reads TGTGCCAGCAGACAAAAGGGGTACGAGCAGTACTTC.

As for this clone: Different DNA sequences within this sample yield the same CDR3. V and J are TRBV28 and TRBJ2-7; TRBD1 agrees at 7 bases. Germline CDR1 and CDR2: MDHEN and SYDVKM. V was clipped by 3 bases and J by 4 bases; unmatched bases: 6. The CDR3 extends over 14 amino acids. The CDR3, as DNA: TGTGCCAGCAGTTTGACCGGGACAGCTTACGAGCAGTACTTC. Residues: CASSLTGTAYEQYF.